Each of the 18 T cell receptor beta chains below was sequenced from the same sample in a study of control samples from healthy donors and cancer patients. Sequencing used immunoSEQ multiplex PCR; TCRdb keeps in-frame clones, though not all of them. The data show 130,000 to 150,000 clones, with about 94% seen just once and over 12% held by the top ten. Sequenced material: PBMCs. The receptors derive from a man aged 55 to 70 with colorectal cancer.

The CDR3 sequence is CASSLRIGLTEAFF. For the CDR3, the DNA is TGCGCCAGCAGCTTGCGGATAGGGCTCACTGAAGCTTTCTTT. The rearrangement links TRBV5-1 to TRBJ1-1; D is unclear. The CDR3 length is 14 residues. Germline CDR1 SGHRS, CDR2 YFSETQ. V lost 1 base to trimming and J lost 4 bases, with 11 bases between them.

This chain connects TRBV25-1 to TRBJ2-7; TRBD1 matches at 7 bases. V dropped 4 bases and J dropped 2; count of bases not matched to a gene: 17. Germline CDR1 and CDR2: MGHDK and SYGVNS. The CDR3 runs 18 residues. The DNA of the CDR3 is TGTGCCAGCAGTGCGGGGCGTGGACGGACAGGCCTTCCCTACGAGCAGTACTTC. Protein: CASSAGRGRTGLPYEQYF.

The J gene is TRBJ2-6, the V gene TRBV11-3, with D perhaps matching TRBD1 or TRBD2 (5 bases each). In germline, CDR1 is SGHNT, CDR2 YENEEA. V shed 4 bases and J shed 0 bases, with 7 bases lying between them. The CDR3 consists of 15 residues. CDR3 region: CASSSGSSGANVLTF. CDR3 sequence (DNA): TGTGCCAGCAGCTCAGGGAGCTCTGGGGCCAACGTCCTGACTTTC.

The rearrangement joins TRBV5-1 to TRBJ2-1; 11 positions agree with TRBD2. The CDR3 covers 14 residues. CDR1 and CDR2 from the germline V gene are SGHRS and YFSETQ. V lost 4 bases to trimming and J lost 4 bases; unmatched junction nucleotides: 1. This chain's CDR3 is CASSPSGGYNEQFF. CDR3 nucleotides: TGCGCCAGCAGCCCTAGCGGGGGGTACAATGAGCAGTTCTTC.

The J gene is TRBJ1-2, the V gene TRBV9; a possible D gene is TRBD1 (6 bases). The CDR3 loop spans 16 amino acids. V was clipped by 3 bases and J by 6 bases, with 21 bases between them. Looked up from germline, CDR1 is SGDLS and CDR2 is YYNGEE. In DNA, the CDR3 is TGTGCCAGCAGCGACCCCCCCGGACAGAGAAAAGATGGCTACACCTTC. Its translation: CASSDPPGQRKDGYTF.

The chain joins TRBV24-1 to TRBJ1-2; 8 nucleotides agree with TRBD1. There are 14 residues in the CDR3. Germline CDR1 is KGHDR and CDR2 is SFDVKD. The V gene end was trimmed by 4 bases and the J gene end by 8 bases; junction bases not matched to a gene: 8. The CDR3 reads CATSDPGQGGGYTF. The CDR3 DNA follows: TGTGCCACCAGTGACCCTGGACAGGGAGGAGGCTACACCTTC.

The rearrangement joins TRBV14 to TRBJ1-1; D is uncertain. This CDR3 has 17 amino acids. The germline V gene has CDR1 SGHDN and CDR2 FVKESK. The V end lost 0 bases, the J end lost 1 base, and 15 bases lay between the germline ends. In nucleotides, the CDR3 is TGTGCCAGCAGCCAAGATGGTTATGGGCCTCCGAACACTGAAGCTTTCTTT. Translation gives CASSQDGYGPPNTEAFF.

The gene calls are TRBV12-3 or TRBV12-4 and TRBJ1-1; a possible D gene is TRBD1 (6 bases). V lost 10 bases and J lost 5, with 14 bases in between. The CDR3 is 12 amino acids. DNA of the CDR3: TGTGCCACAGGGGTTTTGGAAACTGAAGCTTTCTTT. Its translation is CATGVLETEAFF.

The chain uses TRBV6-1 and TRBJ1-5; unclear D gene. Trimming removed 2 bases at V and 2 bases at J, with 10 bases between. The CDR3 totals 15 residues. The germline V gene encodes CDR1 MNHNS and CDR2 SASEGT. Here the CDR3 reads CASSEQPRGNQPQHF. The CDR3 bases are TGTGCCAGCAGTGAACAGCCTAGGGGCAATCAGCCCCAGCATTTT.

The chain is built from TRBV3-1 (or the pseudogene TRBV3-2) and TRBJ2-6; TRBD1 matches 12 bases. Germline V CDR1 and CDR2: LGHDT, YNNKEL (reference sequence). The V gene end was trimmed by 6 bases and the J gene end by 0 bases; junction bases not matched to a gene: 6. The CDR3 covers 18 residues. As DNA, the CDR3 is TGTGCCAGCAGGAACTGGGGACAGGGGGCCTCTGGGGCCAACGTCCTGACTTTC. Its translation: CASRNWGQGASGANVLTF.

V is TRBV24-1 and J is TRBJ1-2; TRBD1 is a possible D gene (6 bases). This CDR3 region has 12 residues. Germline V gene data show CDR1 as KGHDR and CDR2 as SFDVKD. V was pared by 3 bases and J by 9 bases, with 10 bases between. The CDR3 loop reads CATSDPQGSYTF. The DNA of the CDR3 is TGTGCCACCAGTGATCCACAGGGTAGCTACACCTTC.

The J gene is TRBJ2-1, the V gene TRBV5-6; tentatively, D is TRBD1 or TRBD2 (5 bases each). Germline lookup yields CDR1 SGHDT and CDR2 YYEEEE. Trimming left V 0 bases short and J 3 bases short, with 19 bases between. The CDR3 consists of 18 residues. The DNA of the CDR3 is TGTGCCAGCAGCTTGGATTACGGACTCCCCAGGGACTACAATGAGCAGTTCTTC. As protein: CASSLDYGLPRDYNEQFF.

This clone is a singleton in its sample. Other DNA sequences within the sample encode an identical CDR3. This rearrangement joins TRBV28 to TRBJ2-7; a possible D gene is TRBD2 (6 bases). CDR3 length equals 14 residues. Trimming cost V 5 bases and J 4 bases, with 15 bases left between them. CDR1 and CDR2 from the germline V gene are MDHEN and SYDVKM. As DNA, the CDR3 is TGTGCCAGCAGTCCCGCGGGACGTGGGTACGAGCAGTACTTC. It specifies CASSPAGRGYEQYF.

This clone was recorded only once. The V call is TRBV2, the J call TRBJ2-5; TRBD2 agrees at 8 bases. This CDR3 is built from 15 residues. Germline CDR1 and CDR2: SNHLY and FYNNEI. Unmatched junction bases numbered 1, after V lost 0 bases and J lost 1 base. In nucleotides, the CDR3 is TGTGCCAGCAGTGAAGCACGGGGGGGCCAAGAGACCCAGTACTTC. It encodes CASSEARGGQETQYF.

This chain links TRBV4-1 with TRBJ2-7; D is undetermined. The CDR3 covers 12 residues. The germline V and J ends were trimmed by 0 bases and 5 bases, with 5 bases remaining between them. The germline CDR1 and CDR2 sequences are MGHRA and YSYEKL. The DNA for the CDR3 is TGCGCCAGCAGCCAAGATGGAAACGAGCAGTACTTC. This gives the protein CASSQDGNEQYF.

J is TRBJ2-7 and V is TRBV2, with D unresolved. The ends were cut back, 1 base at V and 3 bases at J, with 7 bases in the middle. The germline gives CDR1 SNHLY, CDR2 FYNNEI. CDR3 length: 13 residues. CDR3 residues: CASSEGGNYEQYF. CDR3 sequence (DNA): TGTGCCAGCAGTGAAGGTGGTAACTACGAGCAGTACTTC.

The chain employs TRBV5-1 and TRBJ2-4, with D perhaps TRBD1 (5 bases). The CDR3 sequence is 17 residues long. Germline V gene lookup returns CDR1 SGHRS and CDR2 YFSETQ. V gave up 0 bases and J gave up 0 bases, with 13 bases separating them. The CDR3 coding sequence is TGCGCCAGCAGCTTGGCGATTCAGGGATTAGCCAAAAACATTCAGTACTTC. Translation gives CASSLAIQGLAKNIQYF. Looking up the rest from reference TRBV5-1 and TRBJ2-4 gives the full variable domain: KAGVTQTPRYLIKTRGQQVTLSCSPISGHRSVSWYQQTPGQGLQFLFEYFSETQRNKGNFPGRFSGRQFSNSRSEMNVSTLELGDSALYLCASSLAIQGLAKNIQYFGAGTRLSVL.

The chain has TRBV6-2 or TRBV6-3 and TRBJ2-2; TRBD1 agrees at 10 bases. The CDR3 runs 16 residues. The V gene's germline CDR1 is MNHEY and CDR2 SVGEGT. J was trimmed by 4 bases and V by 6 bases; bases with no gene match: 8. The CDR3 loop reads CASSPRTGGLTGELFF. Written as DNA, the CDR3 is TGTGCCAGCAGCCCTCGGACAGGGGGGCTCACCGGGGAGCTGTTTTTT.